These 2 T cell receptor beta chains were sequenced from one sample in a study of blood T cells in healthy people across ages. Primers used in a second PCR of roughly 6 to 12 cycles were a sample-barcoded 5' primer and a J-beta primer mix. MiXCR, run by TCRdb on the 5' RACE reads, gives a single entry per CDR3 protein. The sample contains about 650,000 distinct CDR3 sequences, around 32% of which appear only once. The sample consisted of blood. The receptors stem from an elderly woman in good health.

This clonotype was observed at least ten times. This rearrangement joins TRBV2 to TRBJ2-6, with D possibly matching TRBD1 (6 bases). The germline CDR1 and CDR2 sequences are SNHLY and FYNNEI. V lost 6 bases to trimming and J lost 0 bases, with 15 bases between them. The CDR3 extends over 17 amino acids. The CDR3 DNA sequence: TGTGCCAGCAGATCTCATACAGGGATCTCTGGGGCCAACGTCCTGACTTTC. It translates to CASRSHTGISGANVLTF.

Notes on this clonotype: Possible read error: a much larger clone is one base away. This sequence joins TRBV28 and TRBJ1-2; 10 nucleotides match TRBD1. Germline CDR1 is MDHEN and CDR2 is SYDVKM. This CDR3 has 15 amino acids. J lost 4 bases, V lost 8 bases, and 10 bases had no gene match. CDR3 nucleotides: TGTGCCAGCTTGACAGGGGGCGAGGGGGTCTATGGCTACACCTTC. This gives the protein CASLTGGEGVYGYTF.